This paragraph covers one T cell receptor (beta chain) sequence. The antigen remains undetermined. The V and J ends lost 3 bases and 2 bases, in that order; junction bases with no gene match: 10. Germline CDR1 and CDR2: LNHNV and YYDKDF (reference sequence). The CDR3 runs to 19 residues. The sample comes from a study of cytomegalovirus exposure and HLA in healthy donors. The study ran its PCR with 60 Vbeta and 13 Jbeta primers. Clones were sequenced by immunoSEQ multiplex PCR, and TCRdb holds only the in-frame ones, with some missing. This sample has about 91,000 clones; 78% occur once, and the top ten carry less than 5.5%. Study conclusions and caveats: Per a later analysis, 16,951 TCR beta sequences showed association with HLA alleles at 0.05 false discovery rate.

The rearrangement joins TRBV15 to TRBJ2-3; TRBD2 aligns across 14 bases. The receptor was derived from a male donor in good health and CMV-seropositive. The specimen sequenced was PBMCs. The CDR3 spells CATSRFGLAGGRNTDTQYF. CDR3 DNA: TGTGCCACCAGCAGGTTTGGACTAGCGGGAGGCCGTAACACAGATACGCAGTATTTT. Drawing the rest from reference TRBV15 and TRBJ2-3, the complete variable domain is DAMVIQNPRYQVTQFGKPVTLSCSQTLNHNVMYWYQQKSSQAPKLLFHYYDKDFNNEADTPDNFQSRRPNTSFCFLDIRSPGLGDTAMYLCATSRFGLAGGRNTDTQYFGPGTRLTVL.